The clone carrying this T cell receptor beta chain was observed at least ten times. Its antigen is not known. The authors prepared the TCRbeta library with unique molecular identifiers. TCRdb analysed the PCR reads with MiXCR anew, one entry per CDR3 protein. In the table there are around 130,000 distinct CDR3 sequences, roughly 10% of which are singletons. The data belong to a study of T-cell reconstitution after alpha-beta-depleted transplantation in children. Study-wide results and limits: Surviving recipient T cells and intrathymic progenitors accounted for some patients' high TCRbeta diversity at day 60. Hyperexpanded clones declined; after one year, newly produced T cells mostly supplied diversity. About two months after transplant, alpha-beta T cells reportedly came from several hundred expanded graft clones.

The sample here was PBMCs, mostly from graft donor cells, taken 180 days after TCRalphabeta/CD19-depleted stem cell transplant. The TCR sequence derives from a girl under three years old who had a stem cell transplant for combined immunodeficiency, so the T cells may come from the graft donor.

The CDR3 DNA sequence: TGCAGTGCTGCCGGACACCACCCAACAGATACGCAGTATTTT. Its protein is CSAAGHHPTDTQYF. The rearrangement links TRBV20-1 to TRBJ2-3; maybe TRBD1 (5 bases). The CDR3 is 14 amino acids. Germline V gene data show CDR1 as DFQATT and CDR2 as SNEGSKA (reference sequence). Trimming took 5 bases from V and 3 from J, leaving 15 bases between them.